A selection of T cell receptor beta chains follows, all from one sample in a study of shared clonotypes between healthy human individuals. The table came from immunoSEQ multiplex PCR; TCRdb's copy has only in-frame clones and leaves some out. The sample shows fewer than 800,000 clones, about 92% of them seen only once. Sequencing used naive CD8+ T cells sorted from blood. Source of these receptors: a man aged 25-45 years in good health. Both conserved end residues are trimmed from each CDR3. Rows may omit the clone size; those that give it use once, few, many or a size class.

abundance: NA; j_gene: TRBJ2-5; v_gene: TRBV7-7; CDR3aa: ASSSGEVTQETQY
abundance: NA; j_gene: TRBJ2-7; v_gene: TRBV7-8; CDR3aa: ASSLAPGLAGGKGSYEQY
abundance: NA; j_gene: TRBJ2-4; v_gene: TRBV30; CDR3aa: AWSVLAGGPLAKNIQY
abundance: NA; j_gene: TRBJ2-5; v_gene: TRBV5-6; CDR3aa: ASSSSPYGAETQY
abundance: few; j_gene: TRBJ2-7; v_gene: TRBV6-6; CDR3aa: ASSSEDRGGEQY
abundance: NA; j_gene: TRBJ2-3; v_gene: TRBV11-3; CDR3aa: ASSFRGRDTQY
abundance: NA; j_gene: TRBJ2-2; v_gene: TRBV5-5; CDR3aa: ASSFGQGNTGELF
abundance: NA; j_gene: TRBJ2-2; v_gene: TRBV27; CDR3aa: ASSALDSLGVGELF
abundance: NA; j_gene: TRBJ1-6; v_gene: TRBV7-8; CDR3aa: ASSPRQGIDNSPLH
abundance: NA; j_gene: TRBJ2-7; v_gene: TRBV19; CDR3aa: ASSGTNYEQY